A selection of T cell receptor beta chains follows, all from one sample in a study of cytomegalovirus exposure and HLA in healthy donors. The protocol was immunoSEQ multiplex PCR, while the TCRdb copy is restricted to in-frame clones and leaves out a portion. The top ten clones hold about 2.5% of a sample with roughly 110,000 clones, about 75% of them seen once. The sequencing sample was made of PBMCs. The source is a man aged 40-50 years in good health and CMV-seronegative. CDR3s include the opening cysteine and the closing phenylalanine or tryptophan. A D gene is named only where the DNA matches it firmly. The size field is filled for only some rows; it gives once, few, many or a size class.

>13|-|TRBJ1-5|TRBV29-1|TRBD1
TGCAGCGTTCGACAGGGACGAAACCAGCCCCAGCATTTT
CSVRQGRNQPQHF
>17|-|TRBJ2-2|TRBV19|-
TGTGCCAGTAGTATACCTGGTCTCGGCCAGGGTCCCGGGGAGCTGTTTTTT
CASSIPGLGQGPGELFF
>17|-|TRBJ2-1|TRBV11-2|TRBD2
TGTGCCAGCAGCGGGTACTATGGGCGGGGGGGCCCTAATGAGCAGTTCTTC
CASSGYYGRGGPNEQFF
>17|-|TRBJ2-3|TRBV6-4|TRBD2
TGTGCCAGCAGTGACTCCTTCGGACTAGCGGACACAGATACGCAGTATTTT
CASSDSFGLADTDTQYF
>15|-|TRBJ2-5|TRBV5-6|-
TGTGCCAGCAGCTCGGGACTCGCCTGGGAAGAGACCCAGTACTTC
CASSSGLAWEETQYF
>14|-|TRBJ2-7|TRBV6-5|-
TGTGCCACCGTCCACAGGGCCAACGCCTACGAGCAGTACTTC
CATVHRANAYEQYF
>15|-|TRBJ2-2|TRBV5-4|TRBD1
TGTGCCAGCAGCCAGGGGACAGGGGGCACCGGGGAGCTGTTTTTT
CASSQGTGGTGELFF
>19|-|TRBJ2-6|TRBV7-8|TRBD1
TGTGCCAGCAGCGCGAGGACAGGGACCATCCGCTCTGGGGCCAACGTCCTGACTTTC
CASSARTGTIRSGANVLTF
>14|-|TRBJ1-2|TRBV27|-
TGTGCCAGCGGCACCGGGACAAATATTTATGGCTACACCTTC
CASGTGTNIYGYTF
>14|-|TRBJ1-2|TRBV4-1|TRBD1
TGCGCCAGCAGCCACACCGGGACAGGGAGTGACTACACCTTC
CASSHTGTGSDYTF
>14|-|TRBJ1-6|TRBV9|TRBD1
TGTGCCAGCTCCGAGGGGGACAGATACTCACCCCTCCACTTT
CASSEGDRYSPLHF
>12|-|TRBJ2-7|TRBV29-1|-
TGCAGCGTTCGCTTAGGGGTGGCCGAGCAGTACTTC
CSVRLGVAEQYF
>13|-|TRBJ1-1|TRBV7-8|-
TGTGCCAGCAGGGTAGTGGGGGGGACTGAAGCTTTCTTT
CASRVVGGTEAFF
>16|-|TRBJ2-2|TRBV5-1|-
TGCGCCAGCAGCCGGGGGGCAGGGGGCGACACCGGGGAGCTGTTTTTT
CASSRGAGGDTGELFF
>12|-|TRBJ1-2|TRBV6-1|TRBD1
TGTGCCACCACGGGACAGAACTATGGCTACACCTTC
CATTGQNYGYTF
>12|once|TRBJ2-1|TRBV6-5|-
TGTGCCAGCAGTTCCCTATACAATGAGCAGTTCTTC
CASSSLYNEQFF
>14|-|TRBJ2-7|TRBV6-1|TRBD1
TGTGCCAGCAGTGAACAGGGGGCGTCCAACGAGCAGTACTTC
CASSEQGASNEQYF
>12|-|TRBJ2-3|TRBV29-1|-
TGCAGCGTTGGGCCGAGCACAGATACGCAGTATTTT
CSVGPSTDTQYF
>15|once|TRBJ1-1|TRBV18|-
TGTGCCAGCTCACCAATGAACGGAGGCAACACTGAAGCTTTCTTT
CASSPMNGGNTEAFF
>15|few|TRBJ1-1|TRBV9|-
TGTGCCAGCAGCCGGACAGCCACTTTGGGGACTGAAGCTTTCTTT
CASSRTATLGTEAFF
>18|-|TRBJ2-3|TRBV5-1|-
TGCGCCAGCAGCTTGCCGGCAAGGGCGGGTTGGCGCACAGATACGCAGTATTTT
CASSLPARAGWRTDTQYF
>17|-|TRBJ2-3|TRBV5-1|TRBD2
TGCGCCAGCAGCTTGACCGGTTTGGCGGGGGGCACAGATACGCAGTATTTT
CASSLTGLAGGTDTQYF
>16|-|TRBJ2-2|TRBV5-8|-
TGTGCCAGCAGCCCGGGGGATCGGGGCAGCACCGGGGAGCTGTTTTTT
CASSPGDRGSTGELFF
>14|-|TRBJ2-7|TRBV2|-
TGTGCCAGCTCATATACAGGTAACTCCTACGAGCAGTACTTC
CASSYTGNSYEQYF
>16|-|TRBJ2-7|TRBV7-2|TRBD2
TGTGCCAGCAGCCTAGAAGCTAGCGGGGGGGCATACGAGCAGTACTTC
CASSLEASGGAYEQYF
>18|-|TRBJ1-4|TRBV7-9|TRBD1
TGTGCCAGTAGCTTAGCCGGGACAGGGGGCGTTGAGGGTGAAAAACTGTTTTTT
CASSLAGTGGVEGEKLFF
>14|once|TRBJ2-7|TRBV6-1|TRBD1
TGTGCCAGCAGGGAGACAGGGGGCGGCTACGAGCAGTACTTC
CASRETGGGYEQYF
>15|once|TRBJ2-5|TRBV11-1|TRBD2
TGTGCCAGCAGCTTTGGGCTAGCGGGGGGGGAGACCCAGTACTTC
CASSFGLAGGETQYF
>16|few|TRBJ2-2|TRBV7-2|TRBD2
TGTGCCAGCAGCGGACTAGCGGGGGGCTCTACCGGGGAGCTGTTTTTT
CASSGLAGGSTGELFF
>15|few|TRBJ2-1|TRBV11-2|TRBD2
TGTGCCAGCAGCCCCTGGACTAGCGGTTACAATGAGCAGTTCTTC
CASSPWTSGYNEQFF
>13|-|TRBJ2-1|TRBV19|TRBD2
TGTGCCAGTAGTATCGGGGGGGTAGGGGAGCAGTTCTTC
CASSIGGVGEQFF
>16|-|TRBJ2-7|TRBV29-1|TRBD1
TGCAGCGTTGAAGGTGTACGACAGGGGTTGAGGCACGAGCAGTACTTC
CSVEGVRQGLRHEQYF
>16|-|TRBJ1-4|TRBV5-1|-
TGCGCCAGCAGCTTAGGTACAGGGAGACTACGAGAAAAACTGTTTTTT
CASSLGTGRLREKLFF
>14|-|TRBJ2-7|TRBV27|TRBD2
TGTGCCAGCAGTTTATTGGGGGGGGCCTACGAGCAGTACTTC
CASSLLGGAYEQYF
>15|-|TRBJ2-7|TRBV7-2|TRBD1
TGTGCCAGCAGCACCACCGGGACAGGGGGCGGCGAGCAGTACTTC
CASSTTGTGGGEQYF
>16|-|TRBJ2-7|TRBV5-1|TRBD1
TGCGCCAGCAGCTCGAGGGACAGGGGGATGTTGAACGAGCAGTACTTC
CASSSRDRGMLNEQYF
>13|-|TRBJ1-5|TRBV18|TRBD1
TGTGCCAGCTCATCCACAGGGGAGGCGCCCCAGCATTTT
CASSSTGEAPQHF